The clone carrying this T cell receptor beta chain was counted many times. Per germline, CDR1 KGHSH and CDR2 LQKENI. V gave up 3 bases and J gave up 8 bases, with 41 bases separating them. CDR3 size: 23 residues. This sample was included in a study of early T cells in non-severe SARS-CoV-2 infection. Each CDR3 protein is one row after TCRdb ran MiXCR on the 5' RACE reads. The table lists 26,000 or so distinct CDR3 sequences, around 5.1% of them singletons. The clonotype originates from an adult who was a healthcare worker with PCR-confirmed SARS-CoV-2 infection or an uninfected control (not recorded which). Sequenced: whole blood. V is TRBV18 and J is TRBJ2-1, with a possible D match to TRBD2 (6 bases). The CDR3 bases are TGTGCCAGCTCACCCCCGCTGATTGTACCCCCCCCAGGGACTTGGGGCGGGCGAGATGAGCAGTTCTTC. It translates to CASSPPLIVPPPGTWGGRDEQFF. The entire variable domain, with the rest obtained from reference TRBV18 and TRBJ2-1, is as follows: NAGVMQNPRHLVRRRGQEARLRCSPMKGHSHVYWYRQLPEEGLKFMVYLQKENIIDESGMPKERFSAEFPKEGPSILRIQQVVRGDSAAYFCASSPPLIVPPPGTWGGRDEQFFGPGTRLTVL.